Listed below are T cell receptor beta chains from one sample, sequenced in a study of blood T cell repertoires in COVID-19. Using immunoSEQ multiplex PCR, the repertoire was profiled, and TCRdb retains in-frame clones only, with some absent. The data contain more than 90,000 clones, roughly 80% of them singletons. The sequenced material came from peripheral blood. Receptor source: a man aged 65 to 79 with acute or convalescent COVID-19. The CDR3 runs from the conserved cysteine through the conserved F or W. Each record gives: D gene, clone size, J gene, V gene, CDR3 protein, CDR3 DNA. The D gene is left open where the match is weak. Not every row has a clone size; where given, it reads once, few, many or a size class.

TRBD1	once	TRBJ2-7	TRBV7-9	CASSLGVGTGSFEQYF	TGTGCCAGCAGCTTAGGTGTAGGGACAGGCTCGTTTGAGCAGTACTTC
-	-	TRBJ1-4	TRBV7-6	CASSLVSATNEKLFF	TGTGCCAGCAGCTTAGTCTCAGCAACTAATGAAAAACTGTTTTTT
TRBD2	-	TRBJ2-3	TRBV10-3	CAISGLAATDTQYF	TGTGCCATCAGTGGACTAGCGGCTACAGATACGCAGTATTTT
-	-	TRBJ1-1	TRBV28	CAAVSAGGEAFF	TGTGCCGCCGTGAGTGCGGGGGGAGAAGCTTTCTTT
-	-	TRBJ2-1	TRBV5-6	CASSFEPGMVAEQFF	TGTGCCAGCAGCTTTGAACCGGGGATGGTCGCTGAGCAGTTCTTC
TRBD1	once	TRBJ2-3	TRBV28	CASSLLGQGEDTQYF	TGTGCCAGCAGTTTATTAGGCCAGGGGGAAGATACGCAGTATTTT
-	-	TRBJ2-3	TRBV11-2	CASSIMGEGQSTQYF	TGTGCCAGCAGTATAATGGGAGAGGGTCAAAGTACGCAGTATTTT
-	-	TRBJ2-2	TRBV5-1	CASSLLGQGNTGELFF	TGCGCCAGCAGCTTGTTAGGGCAGGGGAACACCGGGGAGCTGTTTTTT
TRBD2	-	TRBJ2-7	TRBV5-1	CASSLRGTSGDYEQYF	TGCGCCAGCAGCTTACGAGGGACTAGCGGGGACTACGAGCAGTACTTC
TRBD2	-	TRBJ2-5	TRBV30	CAWNPGTSGQQETQYF	TGTGCCTGGAACCCCGGGACTAGCGGACAACAGGAGACCCAGTACTTC
TRBD2	few	TRBJ2-1	TRBV9	CASSPGLGRILSSYNEQFF	TGTGCCAGCAGCCCCGGACTAGGAAGAATCCTTAGCTCCTACAATGAGCAGTTCTTC
-	-	TRBJ1-2	TRBV3-1/TRBV3-2	CASSQAQITNYGYTF	TGTGCCAGCAGCCAAGCACAGATAACTAACTATGGCTACACCTTC
-	-	TRBJ2-3	TRBV7-9	CASSSTSTDTQYF	TGTGCCAGCAGCTCCACTAGCACAGATACGCAGTATTTT
-	-	TRBJ2-7	TRBV18	CASSPQDTIIHEQYF	TGTGCCAGCTCACCACAGGACACCATAATCCACGAGCAGTACTTC
TRBD1	-	TRBJ1-4	TRBV6-5	CASSRQGDREKLFF	TGTGCCAGCAGTCGACAGGGAGATCGTGAAAAACTGTTTTTT
-	few	TRBJ1-2	TRBV29-1	CSVEAGVAIIGPGYGYTF	TGCAGCGTTGAGGCAGGGGTAGCCATTATTGGGCCTGGCTATGGCTACACCTTC
-	-	TRBJ2-5	TRBV19	CASSLGDYQETQYF	TGTGCCAGTAGTCTCGGGGACTACCAAGAGACCCAGTACTTC
-	-	TRBJ2-1	TRBV27	CASSLLWAGKDEQFF	TGTGCCAGCAGTTTACTTTGGGCAGGAAAGGATGAGCAGTTCTTC
TRBD2	-	TRBJ2-1	TRBV3-1/TRBV3-2	CASSHAGDINEQFF	TGTGCCAGCAGCCATGCGGGGGATATCAATGAGCAGTTCTTC
-	few	TRBJ1-1	TRBV28	CASSFRRGTEAFF	TGTGCCAGCAGTTTCCGCAGGGGCACTGAAGCTTTCTTT
TRBD2	-	TRBJ2-7	TRBV12-3/TRBV12-4	CASSLTSGYEQYF	TGTGCCAGCAGTCTAACTAGCGGTTACGAGCAGTACTTC
TRBD1	-	TRBJ1-6	TRBV23-1	CASSQAAPGQGFVSYNSPLHF	TGCGCCAGCAGTCAAGCGGCCCCCGGACAGGGTTTTGTCTCCTATAATTCACCCCTCCACTTT
-	-	TRBJ2-1	TRBV5-1	CASSLVSDNEQFF	TGCGCCAGCAGCTTGGTGTCAGACAATGAGCAGTTCTTC
-	few	TRBJ1-5	TRBV4-1	CASSLRGGGFNQPQHF	TGCGCCAGCAGCCTAAGGGGAGGGGGTTTCAATCAGCCCCAGCATTTT
TRBD2	-	TRBJ2-2	TRBV5-1	CASSDSGSAGELFF	TGCGCCAGCAGCGATAGCGGGAGCGCCGGGGAGCTGTTTTTT
TRBD1	-	TRBJ1-5	TRBV4-2	CASSLRRDRVQPQHF	TGTGCCAGCAGCCTTCGCCGGGACAGGGTTCAGCCCCAGCATTTT
-	-	TRBJ2-1	TRBV10-3	CAISESTEPYNEQFF	TGTGCCATCAGTGAGTCGACAGAACCTTACAATGAGCAGTTCTTC
-	-	TRBJ1-2	TRBV9	CASSVGAFPGDKRYTF	TGTGCCAGCAGCGTAGGGGCCTTCCCGGGGGATAAGCGCTACACCTTC
-	-	TRBJ1-1	TRBV7-3	CASSYKEASEAFF	TGTGCCAGCAGCTATAAGGAGGCGTCCGAAGCTTTCTTT
TRBD1	-	TRBJ1-6	TRBV5-5	CASSPRGQGNSPLHF	TGTGCCAGCAGCCCCCGGGGACAGGGGAATTCACCCCTCCACTTT
TRBD2	-	TRBJ2-1	TRBV29-1	CSVAGLGAGEQFF	TGCAGCGTAGCGGGACTCGGGGCTGGTGAGCAGTTCTTC
-	-	TRBJ1-2	TRBV7-9	CASSLGSRGAYGYTF	TGTGCCAGCAGCTTAGGTTCGCGGGGGGCATATGGCTACACCTTC
TRBD1	-	TRBJ2-7	TRBV29-1	CSVPTGPAREQYF	TGCAGCGTTCCGACAGGGCCCGCTAGGGAGCAGTACTTC
TRBD2	-	TRBJ2-1	TRBV19	CASSIAGGRVEQFF	TGTGCCAGTAGTATAGCGGGGGGGCGGGTTGAGCAGTTCTTC
-	-	TRBJ2-2	TRBV5-1	CASSFISPPLNTGELFF	TGCGCCAGCAGCTTCATCTCTCCACCACTGAACACCGGGGAGCTGTTTTTT
TRBD1	-	TRBJ1-5	TRBV30	CAWGQGGNQPQHF	TGTGCCTGGGGACAGGGAGGAAATCAGCCCCAGCATTTT
TRBD1	few	TRBJ2-7	TRBV2	CASSIDRGSYEQYF	TGTGCCAGCAGTATTGACAGGGGTTCCTACGAGCAGTACTTC
TRBD1	few	TRBJ2-7	TRBV7-2	CASRENRDSFYEQYF	TGTGCCAGCAGAGAAAACCGGGACAGCTTCTACGAGCAGTACTTC
-	-	TRBJ2-3	TRBV4-3	CASSLEGTSFTDTQYF	TGCGCCAGCAGCCTAGAAGGGACTTCGTTCACAGATACGCAGTATTTT
-	-	TRBJ2-3	TRBV5-4	CASSLPGSSTDTQYF	TGTGCCAGCAGCTTACCGGGATCCAGCACAGATACGCAGTATTTT
-	once	TRBJ2-1	TRBV21-1	CASSRTSGGANEQFF	TGTGCCAGCAGCAGAACTAGCGGGGGGGCGAATGAGCAGTTCTTC
TRBD1	-	TRBJ1-1	TRBV5-1	CASSRTTGGTEAFF	TGCGCCAGCAGCCGAACGACAGGGGGGACTGAAGCTTTCTTT
-	-	TRBJ2-2	TRBV6-5	CASSYSRAIPTGELFF	TGTGCCAGCAGTTACTCGAGGGCAATTCCCACCGGGGAGCTGTTTTTT
-	few	TRBJ1-3	TRBV30	CAWSVPGRAYTIYF	TGTGCCTGGAGTGTACCAGGGAGGGCATACACCATATATTTT
-	-	TRBJ2-7	TRBV28	CASSSGTLYEQYF	TGTGCCAGCAGCTCTGGGACTCTCTACGAGCAGTACTTC
TRBD2	-	TRBJ2-1	TRBV11-2	CASSLDGLGRREQFF	TGTGCCAGCAGCTTAGATGGACTAGGGAGGCGTGAGCAGTTCTTC
TRBD1	-	TRBJ1-1	TRBV7-9	CASSFGQGNTEAFF	TGTGCCAGCAGCTTTGGACAGGGGAACACTGAAGCTTTCTTT
-	-	TRBJ2-6	TRBV14	CASSQVVGANVLTF	TGTGCCAGCAGCCAAGTCGTTGGGGCCAACGTCCTGACTTTC
-	-	TRBJ2-7	TRBV19	CASSIGFTGQYEQYF	TGTGCCAGTAGTATCGGTTTCACAGGGCAGTACGAGCAGTACTTC
-	-	TRBJ2-3	TRBV5-1	CASTREYTQYF	TGCGCCAGCACGCGGGAATATACGCAGTATTTT
-	-	TRBJ2-3	TRBV10-3	CAITDRGTDTQYF	TGTGCCATCACGGACCGAGGGACAGATACGCAGTATTTT
-	-	TRBJ2-6	TRBV29-1	CSVDSRGASGANVLTF	TGCAGCGTTGACTCTCGGGGGGCCTCTGGGGCCAACGTCCTGACTTTC
TRBD1	-	TRBJ2-7	TRBV5-5	CASSLSLGQGYEQYF	TGTGCCAGCAGCTTGAGTTTGGGACAGGGGTACGAGCAGTACTTC
-	-	TRBJ1-2	TRBV19	CASISSHRDVRDYGYTF	TGTGCCAGTATCTCGTCCCACAGGGACGTTCGGGACTATGGCTACACCTTC
-	-	TRBJ1-2	TRBV30	CAWSRQTVNYGYTF	TGTGCCTGGAGCAGACAGACGGTGAACTATGGCTACACCTTC
-	-	TRBJ2-1	TRBV15	CATSFEGGDEQFF	TGTGCCACCAGCTTCGAGGGGGGGGATGAGCAGTTCTTC